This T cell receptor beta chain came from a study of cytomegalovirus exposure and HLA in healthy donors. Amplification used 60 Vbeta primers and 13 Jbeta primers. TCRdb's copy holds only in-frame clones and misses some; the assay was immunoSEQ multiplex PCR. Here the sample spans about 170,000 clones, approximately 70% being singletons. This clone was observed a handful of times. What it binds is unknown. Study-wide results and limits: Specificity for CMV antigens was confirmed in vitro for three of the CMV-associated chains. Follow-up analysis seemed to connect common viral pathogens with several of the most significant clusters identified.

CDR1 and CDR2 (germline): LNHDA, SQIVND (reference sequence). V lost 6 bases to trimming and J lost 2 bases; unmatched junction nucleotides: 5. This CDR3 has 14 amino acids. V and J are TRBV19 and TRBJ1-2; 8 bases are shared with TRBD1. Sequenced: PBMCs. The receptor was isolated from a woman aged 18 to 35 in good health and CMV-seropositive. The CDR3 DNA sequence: TGTGCCAGTAGGACCGGGACAGGAAACTATGGCTACACCTTC. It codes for CASRTGTGNYGYTF.